What follows is one TCR beta chain and its context. No patient had received any treatment before thyroid surgery. Per the original data handling: Variation in CDR3 across clinicopathological groups served as the basis for constructing a distant-metastasis classifier in papillary thyroid cancer. TCRdb re-called clones from the PCR reads using MiXCR. The V and J calls and clone size are TCRdb's, not the authors'. The sample comprises fewer than 25,000 clones, 25% of which are singletons, and 2.5% to 3.5% rests with the top ten. The sample is drawn from a study of metastatic and nonmetastatic thyroid tumors. About the study: Repertoire comparison spanned blood and tumor or nodule tissue of malignant and benign thyroid patients.

The CDR3 has 16 residues. Germline V gives CDR1 SGHAT, CDR2 FQNNGV. The germline V and J ends were trimmed by 0 bases and 0 bases, with 11 bases remaining between them. This receptor was taken from a male donor with papillary thyroid cancer or a benign thyroid nodule (not recorded which). Some clones in this sample may be carry-over from other donors' samples. Sequencing was performed on blood. V and J are TRBV11-2 and TRBJ1-1; D unclear. This chain's CDR3 is CASSLDGVLLNTEAFF. The CDR3 DNA follows: TGTGCCAGCAGCTTAGACGGGGTCTTATTGAACACTGAAGCTTTCTTT.